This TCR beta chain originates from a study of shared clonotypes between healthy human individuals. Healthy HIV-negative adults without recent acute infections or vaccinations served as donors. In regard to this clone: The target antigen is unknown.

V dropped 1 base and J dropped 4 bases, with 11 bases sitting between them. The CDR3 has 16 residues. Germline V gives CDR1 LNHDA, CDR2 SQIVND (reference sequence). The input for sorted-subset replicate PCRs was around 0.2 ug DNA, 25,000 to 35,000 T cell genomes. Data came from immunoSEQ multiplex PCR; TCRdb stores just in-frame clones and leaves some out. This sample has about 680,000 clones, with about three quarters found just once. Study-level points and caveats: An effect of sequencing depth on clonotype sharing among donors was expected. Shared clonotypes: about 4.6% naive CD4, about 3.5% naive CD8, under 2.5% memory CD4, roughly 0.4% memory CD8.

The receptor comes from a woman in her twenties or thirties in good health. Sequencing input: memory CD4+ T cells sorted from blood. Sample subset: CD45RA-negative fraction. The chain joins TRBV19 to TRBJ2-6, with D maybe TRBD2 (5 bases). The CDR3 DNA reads TGTGCCAGTAGTATAGCCCTCGGGGTCGGGGCCAACGTCCTGACTTTC. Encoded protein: CASSIALGVGANVLTF.